This section outlines one TCR beta chain sequence together with its context. This sample is drawn from a study of blood T cell repertoires in COVID-19. Study overall: Specimens from acute and convalescent COVID-19 originated in the United States, Italy and Spain. In each case, the material was cDNA or gDNA derived from T cells, B-cell-depleted T cells, or PBMCs.

During active infection, Seattle patients enrolled and were then monitored through disease. Between the trimmed V and J ends, which lost 5 bases and 8 bases, there was a span of 18 bases. Germline V CDR1 and CDR2: MDHEN, SYDVKM. This CDR3 spans 14 amino acids. In the original workflow: Using reference gene primer amplification, nucleated cell counts were estimated. The table came from immunoSEQ multiplex PCR; TCRdb's copy has only in-frame clones and leaves some out. D and trimming come from the DNA, and the V and J calls and clone size come from that table. The sample consists of 65,000 to 95,000 clones, roughly nine tenths of them appearing once.

This rearrangement joins TRBV28 to TRBJ1-2, with D perhaps TRBD1 (5 bases). Sequenced material: peripheral blood. The clonotype comes from a man between 45 and 60 years old with COVID-19, enrolled during active disease. The CDR3 reads CASSPPAGVRGYTF. CDR3 in DNA: TGTGCCAGCAGTCCCCCGGCGGGGGTAAGAGGCTACACCTTC.